The 8 T cell receptor beta chains reported below all come from one sample, sequenced in a study of T cell repertoires in aging, cancer and after chemotherapy. Peripheral blood genomic DNA, not sorted cells or RNA, was the template. TRB rearrangements spanning V, D and J were amplified using mixed TRB-A/B primers. TCRdb reprocessed the multiplex PCR reads via MiXCR and lists one record per CDR3 protein. The sample holds about 8,700 distinct CDR3 sequences, roughly a third seen once. The specimen sequenced was blood. The receptors stem from a human donor in good health.

The genes are TRBV25-1 and TRBJ1-2; no definite D call. Germline lookup yields CDR1 MGHDK and CDR2 SYGVNS. V lost 2 bases and J 4 bases, leaving 11 bases between the germline ends. CDR3 size: 14 residues. The CDR3 is CASSEGSGFYGYTF. Here the CDR3 DNA reads TGTGCCAGCAGTGAAGGGTCCGGGTTCTATGGCTACACCTTC.

J is TRBJ2-4 and V is TRBV30; D tentatively reads TRBD1 or TRBD2 (7 bases each). The germline gives CDR1 GTSNPN, CDR2 SVGIG (reference sequence). The length of the CDR3 is 15 residues. The V and J ends lost 2 bases and 0 bases respectively, with 11 bases between them. CDR3 nucleotide sequence: TGTGCCTGGAGTCAGGGGGGGATAGCCAAAAACATTCAGTACTTC. It specifies CAWSQGGIAKNIQYF.

This clonotype was found a few times. J is TRBJ1-5 and V is TRBV18; D remains unclear. The CDR3 extends over 16 amino acids. Germline values: CDR1 KGHSH, CDR2 LQKENI. V lost 0 bases to trimming and J lost 4 bases, with 13 bases between them. The CDR3, as DNA: TGTGCCAGCTCACCACCGGAGTTTAGAGGTAATCAGCCCCAGCATTTT. Encoded protein: CASSPPEFRGNQPQHF.

Turning to this clonotype: A junction end diverges from the germline sequence, so it may reflect a read error. The chain links TRBV5-6 to TRBJ2-7, with 11 positions matching TRBD1. The CDR3 totals 16 residues. CDR1 is SGHDT, CDR2 YYEEEE, per germline. This CDR3 is CASSLRTGQGAGEQYF. The CDR3 bases are TGCGCCAGCAGCCTCCGGACTGGACAGGGGGCGGGCGAGCAGTACTTC.

This clonotype was detected only a few times. V usage is TRBV12-3 or TRBV12-4 and J usage is TRBJ2-3, with TRBD2 matching over 7 bases. There are 15 residues in the CDR3. The J segment lost 2 bases and the V segment lost 4 bases, leaving 6 bases of the junction unmatched. CDR3 loop: CASSSRRENTDTQYF. The CDR3 DNA reads as TGTGCCAGCAGTTCTAGGCGGGAGAACACAGATACGCAGTATTTT.

Only a few counts were recorded for this clonotype. The V call is TRBV20-1, the J call TRBJ2-7; D is possibly TRBD1 (6 bases). Germline V gene lookup returns CDR1 DFQATT and CDR2 SNEGSKA (reference sequence). The CDR3 loop spans 15 amino acids. Trimming shortened V by 1 base and J by 4 bases, and 17 bases separated the two germline ends. Here the CDR3 reads CSARGTTGFGYEQYF. The DNA for the CDR3 is TGCAGTGCTAGAGGAACTACAGGGTTTGGATACGAGCAGTACTTC.

This chain uses TRBV10-2 with TRBJ2-5, with D possibly being TRBD1 (6 bases). V was clipped by 6 bases and J by 5 bases, with 22 bases between them. The CDR3 is 16 residues long. Germline loops: CDR1 WSHSY, CDR2 SAAADI. The CDR3 DNA reads TGCGCCAGCAGACCTCAGGGGACAAGTCGCGGGGAGACCCAGTACTTC. Amino acid sequence: CASRPQGTSRGETQYF.

The gene calls are TRBV20-1 and TRBJ2-3; D is undetermined. The germline CDR1 and CDR2 sequences are DFQATT and SNEGSKA (reference sequence). The length of the CDR3 is 13 residues. V lost 3 bases to trimming and J lost 2 bases, with 9 bases between them. CDR3 protein: CSASLEATDTQYF. Written as DNA, the CDR3 is TGCAGTGCTAGTCTGGAAGCCACAGATACGCAGTATTTT.